These 21 T cell receptor beta chains came from one sample sequenced in a study of OX40 agonist ivuxolimab in advanced cancers. Measured with immunoSEQ multiplex PCR; TCRdb has only the in-frame clones, and not every one. The sample lists roughly 20,000 clones; 65% to 85% were seen once. The starting material was CD4+ or CD8+ T cells sorted from blood, obtained in a trial of the OX40 agonist ivuxolimab. These receptors were taken from an adult with an advanced solid tumor such as melanoma, head and neck, liver or kidney cancer.

This clone was recorded a few times. The chain uses TRBV28 and TRBJ2-2; TRBD1 aligns across 7 bases. Trimming at V came to 3 bases and at J to 5 bases, leaving 9 bases not matched to a gene. CDR3 length equals 16 residues. Looked up from germline, CDR1 is MDHEN and CDR2 is SYDVKM. CDR3 loop: CASSFPRQGNTGELFF. The CDR3 nucleotides read TGTGCCAGCAGTTTCCCCCGACAGGGAAATACCGGGGAGCTGTTTTTT.

The rearrangement uses TRBV2 and TRBJ2-7, with D possibly being TRBD2 (6 bases). This CDR3 has 16 residues. V lost 7 bases and J 3 bases, leaving 22 bases between the germline ends. Germline V gene sequence: CDR1 SNHLY, CDR2 FYNNEI. The CDR3: CASTPRGYRGDYEQYF. CDR3 bases: TGTGCCAGCACCCCGCGGGGCTACCGAGGGGACTACGAGCAGTACTTC.

V is TRBV27 and J is TRBJ2-1; 10 nucleotides match TRBD2. The J segment lost 5 bases and the V segment lost 2 bases, leaving 0 bases of the junction unmatched. The CDR3 runs to 14 residues. CDR1 is MNHEY, CDR2 SMNVEV, per germline (reference sequence). The CDR3 sequence is CASSLTSGNNEQFF. CDR3 sequence (DNA): TGTGCCAGCAGTTTAACTAGCGGGAACAATGAGCAGTTCTTC.

The chain uses TRBV9 and TRBJ2-7; D remains ambiguous. The V gene's germline CDR1 is SGDLS and CDR2 YYNGEE. CDR3 size: 15 residues. The V end was cut by 0 bases, the J end by 0 bases, with 10 bases between. DNA of the CDR3: TGTGCCAGCAGCGTAGGGGCAATCCGCTCCTACGAGCAGTACTTC. Protein sequence: CASSVGAIRSYEQYF.

The table lists this clone with a count of one. This chain joins TRBV4-2 and TRBJ1-2; 8 nucleotides align to TRBD1. V trimming: 5 bases; J trimming: 8 bases; junction bases outside the gene matches: 10. The CDR3 totals 14 residues. Germline-derived CDR1 and CDR2 are LGHNA and YNFKEQ. This chain's CDR3 is CASSLDRGWKGYTF. The DNA of the CDR3 is TGTGCCAGCAGCTTAGACAGGGGTTGGAAAGGCTACACCTTC.

This chain joins TRBV28 and TRBJ1-4; D might be TRBD1 (5 bases). The CDR3 covers 15 residues. V gave up 7 bases and J gave up 6 bases, with 18 bases separating them. CDR1 MDHEN and CDR2 SYDVKM come from the germline V gene. The DNA for the CDR3 is TGTGCCAGCACCGCTCTCGGGGGAAGGGATGAAAAACTGTTTTTT. Translation: CASTALGGRDEKLFF.

This chain uses TRBV5-6 with TRBJ2-5; TRBD2 might be the D (5 bases). The germline gives CDR1 SGHDT, CDR2 YYEEEE. CDR3 length: 14 amino acids. V was shortened by 0 bases and J by 4 bases, with 10 bases between the two germline ends. In nucleotides, the CDR3 is TGTGCCAGCAGCTTGGCCGAGGGTCGAGAGACCCAGTACTTC. Protein product: CASSLAEGRETQYF.

V and J are TRBV7-9 and TRBJ2-7; no clear D gene. The germline V gene has CDR1 SEHNR and CDR2 FQNEAQ (reference sequence). The CDR3 totals 12 residues. Between the trimmed V and J ends, which lost 2 bases and 2 bases, there was a span of 4 bases. CDR3 in amino acids: CASSLFTYEQYF. The CDR3 DNA is TGTGCCAGCAGCTTATTTACCTACGAGCAGTACTTC.

The rearrangement uses TRBV27 and TRBJ2-1; TRBD2 agrees at 11 bases. The V gene's germline CDR1 is MNHEY and CDR2 SMNVEV (reference sequence). V shed 5 bases, J shed 4 bases, and the junction held 4 bases outside the gene matches. The CDR3 is 15 residues long. CDR3 amino acids: CASSPPSGRYNEQFF. CDR3 in DNA: TGTGCCAGCAGTCCCCCTAGCGGGAGGTACAATGAGCAGTTCTTC.

The genes are TRBV10-1 and TRBJ2-3; 11 bases fit TRBD2. The V gene's germline CDR1 is WNHNN and CDR2 SYGVQD (reference sequence). CDR3 length: 15 residues. The V gene end was trimmed by 4 bases and the J gene end by 5 bases; junction bases not matched to a gene: 5. The CDR3 here is CASSANSGRGDTQYF. The CDR3 DNA reads as TGCGCCAGCAGTGCCAATAGCGGGAGGGGAGATACGCAGTATTTT.

This clone is deemed medium-sized. The chain employs TRBV6-4 and TRBJ2-1; 9 bases line up with TRBD1. The CDR3 sequence is 15 residues long. The germline CDR1 and CDR2 sequences are MRHNA and SNTAGT. Trimming took 5 bases from V and 7 from J; bases not matched to a gene: 9. CDR3 sequence reads: CASSLSMTGGNEQFF. The DNA for the CDR3 is TGTGCCAGCAGTTTAAGTATGACAGGGGGGAATGAGCAGTTCTTC.

The CDR3 DNA sequence: TGTGCCAGCAGCTTCGGGGGAGGAAACGAGCAGTACTTC. This translates into CASSFGGGNEQYF. The V gene is TRBV5-6, the J gene TRBJ2-7; TRBD2 is a possible D gene (6 bases). Germline loops: CDR1 SGHDT, CDR2 YYEEEE. V was trimmed by 2 bases and J by 5 bases, leaving 11 bases between them. This CDR3 has 13 amino acids.

By proportion, this clone is medium-sized (0.01 to 0.1%). The chain has TRBV4-1 and TRBJ2-2; possible D gene TRBD2, 6 bases. The V gene lost 4 bases and the J gene lost 1 base, with 16 bases spanning the gap. Germline assignment: CDR1 MGHRA and CDR2 YSYEKL. The CDR3 runs 17 residues. CDR3 bases: TGCGCCAGCAGCCCTTACCGGACTACCAGGAACACCGGGGAGCTGTTTTTT. Protein product: CASSPYRTTRNTGELFF.

The table lists this clone with a few counts. This sequence joins TRBV5-6 and TRBJ2-2; TRBD2 matches at 10 bases. Germline CDR1 SGHDT, CDR2 YYEEEE. The trim removed 1 base at V and 6 bases at J, leaving 9 bases unmatched. The CDR3 has 17 residues. The CDR3 is CASSLQSGGEIAGELFF. CDR3 sequence (DNA): TGTGCCAGCAGCTTGCAGAGCGGGGGGGAGATAGCCGGGGAGCTGTTTTTT.

The rearrangement uses TRBV6-1 and TRBJ2-3; TRBD2 matches at 10 bases. Germline values: CDR1 MNHNS, CDR2 SASEGT. The CDR3 runs 17 residues. V was clipped by 3 bases and J by 6 bases; unmatched bases: 12. CDR3 sequence reads: CASSDGLAAARADTQYF. CDR3 nucleotide sequence: TGTGCCAGCAGTGACGGACTAGCGGCCGCCCGCGCCGATACGCAGTATTTT.

The V call is TRBV7-9, the J call TRBJ2-6, with D uncertain. CDR1 is SEHNR and CDR2 is FQNEAQ in the germline V gene (reference sequence). This CDR3 has 14 residues. The V and J ends lost 5 bases and 6 bases respectively, with 11 bases between them. CDR3: CASSLSAVANVLTF. The CDR3 DNA is TGTGCCAGCAGCCTTTCCGCTGTGGCCAACGTCCTGACTTTC.

This chain uses TRBV7-2 with TRBJ2-5, with D perhaps TRBD1 or TRBD2 (5 bases each). Germline V gene sequence: CDR1 SGHTA, CDR2 FQGNSA. V was shortened by 4 bases and J by 3 bases, with 18 bases between the two germline ends. This CDR3 region has 16 residues. CDR3 protein: CASSSRGSGLKETQYF. CDR3 coding DNA: TGTGCCAGCAGCTCGAGGGGTTCGGGGCTTAAAGAGACCCAGTACTTC.

V and J are TRBV5-6 and TRBJ2-7; no clear D. The V gene's germline CDR1 is SGHDT and CDR2 YYEEEE. V dropped 4 bases and J dropped 7 bases, with 12 bases sitting between them. The CDR3 loop spans 12 amino acids. CDR3 bases: TGTGCCAGCAGCCACGGGCAGAAGGAGCAGTACTTC. Protein product: CASSHGQKEQYF.

The chain combines TRBV5-6 with TRBJ2-1; D is undetermined. The V and J ends lost 0 bases and 8 bases respectively, with 6 bases between them. Germline CDR1 reads SGHDT; CDR2 reads YYEEEE. The CDR3 loop spans 12 amino acids. CDR3 protein: CASSLEVDEQFF. In DNA, the CDR3 is TGTGCCAGCAGCTTGGAAGTAGATGAGCAGTTCTTC.

The V call is TRBV28, the J call TRBJ2-1; D is perhaps TRBD2 (5 bases). Between the trimmed V and J ends, which lost 9 bases and 7 bases, there was a span of 13 bases. From germline, CDR1 is MDHEN and CDR2 SYDVKM. The CDR3 loop spans 12 amino acids. CDR3: CASQPRVNEQFF. CDR3 in DNA: TGTGCCAGTCAGCCGCGGGTTAATGAGCAGTTCTTC.

This clone has only a few counts. The J gene is TRBJ2-3, the V gene TRBV18, with D tentatively TRBD1 or TRBD2 (5 bases each). Trimming left V 3 bases short and J 0 bases short, with 13 bases between. Germline CDR1 is KGHSH and CDR2 is LQKENI. The CDR3 has 16 residues. The CDR3 DNA follows: TGTGCCAGCTCACCTAGCGACAGACTTAGCACAGATACGCAGTATTTT. It translates to CASSPSDRLSTDTQYF.